This T cell receptor (beta chain) was recovered during a study of CD8+CD57+ T cells in acquired aplastic anemia. Study overall: Roughly 3 ug was the average amount of DNA from sorted CD4+ and CD8+ cells. Study conclusions and caveats: CD8+ Simpson's diversity did not differ significantly between patients and controls. Patients shared twenty-nine CD8+ CDR3 sequences with controls.

To note about this clonotype: Its antigen is unknown.

According to the study, genomic DNA was the template for TCR beta VDJ and CDR3 profiling. TCRdb redid the calling of the reads with MiXCR, one entry per CDR3 protein. Here the sample spans about 180,000 distinct CDR3 sequences, around 50% being singletons. Patients included in sequencing had previously demonstrated CD8+CD57+ cell expansion by flow cytometry. Everyone among the patients had severe acquired aplastic anemia. Sequenced sample: sorted CD4+, CD8+, or CD8+CD57+ T cells (not recorded which) from PBMCs. The clonotype comes from a human donor with aplastic anemia.

The CDR3 loop is CSVPSDRGLYEQYF. The CDR3 nucleotides are TGCAGCGTTCCGTCGGACAGGGGGCTGTACGAGCAGTACTTC. The chain combines TRBV29-1 with TRBJ2-7; TRBD1 aligns across 11 bases. Germline CDR1 and CDR2: SQVTM and ANQGSEA. This CDR3 is 14 amino acids long. Germline trimming cut 5 bases from V and 4 bases from J; bases unmatched to any gene: 7.